This TCR beta chain was documented in a study of blood T cell repertoires in COVID-19. In the original workflow: Reference gene primer amplification yielded estimated nucleated cell counts. Sequencing used immunoSEQ multiplex PCR; TCRdb keeps in-frame clones, though not all of them. V, J and clone size reflect that table, while D and trimming were determined from the DNA. Altogether a few hundred thousand clones are present, approximately 91% being singletons, with the ten largest covering 15% to 20%. CDR1 and CDR2 (germline): SQVTM, ANQGSEA. The CDR3 spans 15 residues. The ends lost 7 bases at V and 0 bases at J; junction bases unmatched: 11.

The sequencing sample was made of peripheral blood. The gene calls are TRBV29-1 and TRBJ2-7; 8 bases fit TRBD1. This clonotype was sampled from a man aged 50 to 60 with COVID-19, enrolled during active disease. CDR3 sequence (DNA): TGCAGCGCTTCGCGGGACAGGAGGAGCTCCTACGAGCAGTACTTC. Translation gives CSASRDRRSSYEQYF.